This passage covers 25 T cell receptor beta chains from one sample sequenced in a study of long-term antiretroviral therapy in people with HIV (dated by TCRdb to between 2022 and 2023). The immunoSEQ hsTCRB v3.0 assay was used at survey level resolution for TRB variable region sequencing. TCRdb stores this immuneACCESS table with in-frame sequences only. Part of the clones is absent; in the studies checked, under half of the shortfall reflects unresolved V genes, and no reason is known for the rest. The sample includes about 28,000 clones, with 90% to 95% observed a single time. The top ten constitute 8% of the sample. This material consisted of unsorted PBMCs, taken approximately 6.1 years after starting antiretroviral therapy. The receptor source for this set is a man aged 30 to 39 with HIV.

J is TRBJ2-3 and V is TRBV25-1; 11 positions agree with TRBD2. CDR1 MGHDK and CDR2 SYGVNS come from the germline V gene. The junction had 8 bases not matched to a gene; V was cut back by 5 bases and J by 4 bases. The CDR3 has 16 amino acids. This CDR3 reads CASSNLLAGGADTQYF. CDR3 nucleotide sequence: TGTGCCAGCAGTAACCTTCTAGCGGGAGGAGCAGATACGCAGTATTTT.

The chain is built from TRBV30 and TRBJ1-1, with no clear D. V lost 0 bases, J lost 5 bases, and 7 bases lay in between. The CDR3 runs to 12 residues. The germline gives CDR1 GTSNPN, CDR2 SVGIG (reference sequence). CDR3 DNA: TGTGCCTGGAGTGTAGTAGGAACTGAAGCTTTCTTT. Amino acids: CAWSVVGTEAFF.

The gene calls are TRBV6-1 and TRBJ2-2, with D unresolved. Germline loops: CDR1 MNHNS, CDR2 SASEGT. The CDR3 is 14 residues long. V was trimmed by 3 bases and J by 2 bases, leaving 7 bases between them. Here the CDR3 DNA reads TGTGCCAGCAGTGATTCCCCTAACACCGGGGAGCTGTTTTTT. Translation gives CASSDSPNTGELFF.

This clone was seen only once. The chain employs TRBV4-1 and TRBJ2-3; possible D gene TRBD1, 5 bases. CDR1 and CDR2 (germline): MGHRA, YSYEKL. The germline V and J ends were trimmed by 1 base and 2 bases, with 13 bases remaining between them. CDR3 length: 16 residues. DNA of the CDR3: TGCGCCAGCAGCCAAGTATCCCCAGGGAACACAGATACGCAGTATTTT. Amino acid sequence: CASSQVSPGNTDTQYF.

This chain connects TRBV6-1 to TRBJ1-2; 7 positions match TRBD1. Germline V lookup: CDR1 MNHNS, CDR2 SASEGT. This CDR3 has 17 residues. Losses at the gene ends were 4 bases for V and 0 bases for J; bases not matched to a gene: 11. The CDR3 nucleotides read TGTGCCAGCAGTGGCCCGGGACAGCCGGGAGCTAACTATGGCTACACCTTC. Protein product: CASSGPGQPGANYGYTF.

The chain carries TRBV11-2 and TRBJ1-1, with 8 bases fitting TRBD1. This CDR3 spans 13 amino acids. The trim removed 3 bases at V and 8 bases at J, leaving 5 bases unmatched. Germline V gene lookup returns CDR1 SGHAT and CDR2 FQNNGV. The CDR3 sequence is CASSFTGQGEAFF. In DNA, the CDR3 is TGTGCCAGCAGCTTTACCGGACAGGGCGAAGCTTTCTTT.

The chain links TRBV2 to TRBJ1-2; D not resolved. The V end was cut by 7 bases, the J end by 7 bases, with 16 bases between. The CDR3 has 13 residues. Germline CDR1 and CDR2: SNHLY and FYNNEI. CDR3 region: CASNYDRNAGYTF. CDR3 bases: TGTGCCAGCAATTACGACCGCAATGCTGGCTACACCTTC.

V is TRBV6-6 and J is TRBJ2-1, with 8 bases lining up with TRBD2. The CDR3 has 14 amino acids. Per germline, CDR1 MNHNY and CDR2 SVGAGI (reference sequence). V was pared by 6 bases and J by 2 bases, with 3 bases of the junction left unmatched. The CDR3: CASRTSGTYNEQFF. CDR3 sequence (DNA): TGTGCCAGCAGAACTAGCGGCACCTACAATGAGCAGTTCTTC.

The genes are TRBV6-4 and TRBJ2-3, with 10 bases fitting TRBD2. Trimming cost V 3 bases and J 2 bases; bases outside gene matches: 2. This CDR3 spans 15 amino acids. The germline V gene encodes CDR1 MRHNA and CDR2 SNTAGT. CDR3 region: CASSETSGVTDTQYF. As DNA, the CDR3 is TGTGCCAGCAGTGAAACTAGCGGGGTCACAGATACGCAGTATTTT.

The rearrangement links TRBV12-5 to TRBJ2-1; possibly TRBD1 or TRBD2 for D (5 bases each). Germline loops: CDR1 LGHNT, CDR2 FRNRAP. CDR3 length: 16 residues. V was cut by 2 bases and J by 9 bases, with 20 bases left in between. The CDR3 DNA sequence: TGTGCTAGTGGTTTGACAACCGGGACCATCCCTGGTGAGCAGTTCTTC. This sequence encodes CASGLTTGTIPGEQFF.

This chain connects TRBV7-9 to TRBJ1-2; D remains ambiguous. Germline values: CDR1 SEHNR, CDR2 FQNEAQ (reference sequence). Between the trimmed V and J ends, which lost 0 bases and 4 bases, there was a span of 9 bases. This CDR3 spans 14 amino acids. CDR3 DNA sequence: TGTGCCAGCAGCTTAGCGAGTGGACTCTATGGCTACACCTTC. Translation: CASSLASGLYGYTF.

This rearrangement joins TRBV5-4 to TRBJ2-7; TRBD1 matches at 12 bases. Germline-derived CDR1 and CDR2 are SGHNT and YYREEE (reference sequence). Losses at the gene ends were 0 bases for V and 4 bases for J; bases not matched to a gene: 8. The CDR3 totals 17 residues. CDR3 sequence reads: CASSLGPGTGGSYEQYF. The CDR3, as DNA: TGTGCCAGCAGCTTGGGCCCCGGGACAGGGGGCTCATACGAGCAGTACTTC.

This chain joins TRBV5-1 and TRBJ1-1, with D unresolved. Germline V gives CDR1 SGHRS, CDR2 YFSETQ. V lost 0 bases to trimming and J lost 3 bases, with 15 bases between them. The CDR3 runs 16 residues. The chain's CDR3 is CASSLGAGGLDTEAFF. The CDR3 nucleotides read TGCGCCAGCAGCTTGGGGGCAGGCGGTTTGGACACTGAAGCTTTCTTT.

V usage is TRBV7-2 and J usage is TRBJ1-2; no firm D call. The CDR3 extends over 16 amino acids. The V end lost 5 bases, the J end lost 7 bases, and 23 bases lay between the germline ends. CDR1 SGHTA and CDR2 FQGNSA come from the germline V gene. The CDR3 protein is CASSERPQPGFIGYTF. The CDR3 region has the DNA TGTGCCAGCAGCGAGCGGCCCCAACCGGGGTTTATTGGCTACACCTTC.

This chain links TRBV4-1 with TRBJ1-4, with D possibly TRBD1 on 5 matching bases. With 0 bases removed from V and 7 bases from J, the gap between germline ends came to 9 bases. Germline V gene lookup returns CDR1 MGHRA and CDR2 YSYEKL. The CDR3 length is 14 residues. The CDR3 DNA is TGCGCCAGCAGCCAAGATGTGACAGTTGAAAAACTGTTTTTT. Encoded protein: CASSQDVTVEKLFF.

The V call is TRBV27, the J call TRBJ1-2; D uncertain. Per the germline V gene, CDR1 is MNHEY and CDR2 is SMNVEV (reference sequence). The CDR3 is made up of 17 amino acids. V gave up 3 bases and J gave up 3 bases, with 20 bases separating them. CDR3 nucleotide sequence: TGTGCCAGCAGTTTTATTTCGGGGTGGAAAGGGTACTATGGCTACACCTTC. Translation gives CASSFISGWKGYYGYTF.

V gene TRBV5-1 combines with J gene TRBJ1-2; a weak D match, TRBD1 (5 bases). This CDR3 has 14 amino acids. V lost 0 bases to trimming and J lost 6 bases, with 12 bases between them. Germline-derived CDR1 and CDR2 are SGHRS and YFSETQ. CDR3 nucleotides: TGCGCCAGCAGCTTGGGTTACGGGGGGGATGGCTACACCTTC. This sequence encodes CASSLGYGGDGYTF.

The chain employs TRBV5-6 and TRBJ1-6; 7 bases match TRBD1. Trimming cost V 4 bases and J 6 bases; bases outside gene matches: 4. This CDR3 region has 14 residues. CDR1 is SGHDT, CDR2 YYEEEE, per germline. The CDR3 loop is CASSVGTVNSPLHF. The CDR3 DNA reads as TGTGCCAGCAGCGTCGGGACAGTTAATTCACCCCTCCACTTT.

V is TRBV19 and J is TRBJ2-7; 9 positions agree with TRBD1. CDR1 is LNHDA, CDR2 SQIVND, per germline (reference sequence). V was pared by 3 bases and J by 3 bases, with 3 bases of the junction left unmatched. The CDR3 is 14 residues long. The CDR3 coding sequence is TGTGCCAGTAGTATTCTGGGACAGGGCTACGAGCAGTACTTC. It translates to CASSILGQGYEQYF.

The chain uses TRBV15 and TRBJ2-3, with 9 bases that match TRBD1. Germline V lookup: CDR1 LNHNV, CDR2 YYDKDF (reference sequence). V lost 5 bases and J lost 7; bases outside the gene matches: 10. This CDR3 is 15 amino acids long. DNA for the CDR3: TGTGCCACCAGCTTAGGGGACAGGGCTCCATATACGCAGTATTTT. Protein: CATSLGDRAPYTQYF.

The chain links TRBV6-5 to TRBJ2-5; 13 bases fit TRBD2. This CDR3 contains 16 residues. Germline values: CDR1 MNHEY, CDR2 SVGAGI. J gave up 3 bases and V 2 bases, and 3 bases lay outside the gene matches. CDR3 amino acids: CASSYTGTSGEETQYF. DNA for the CDR3: TGTGCCAGCAGTTACACCGGGACTAGCGGGGAAGAGACCCAGTACTTC.

The chain uses TRBV27 and TRBJ1-2; possible D gene TRBD1, 6 bases. The V and J ends lost 5 bases and 8 bases respectively, with 18 bases between them. Germline V gives CDR1 MNHEY, CDR2 SMNVEV (reference sequence). This CDR3 has 14 amino acids. The CDR3 protein is CASSGQPLYGGYTF. The DNA for the CDR3 is TGTGCCAGCAGTGGACAGCCTCTCTATGGCGGCTACACCTTC.

The V call is TRBV14, the J call TRBJ2-5; D may be TRBD1 (6 bases). The CDR3 sequence is 14 residues long. Germline assignment: CDR1 SGHDN and CDR2 FVKESK. Trimming removed 5 bases at V and 2 bases at J, with 12 bases between. CDR3: CASSAWTAQETQYF. The CDR3 coding sequence is TGTGCCAGCAGCGCTTGGACAGCACAAGAGACCCAGTACTTC.

CDR3 protein: CASSPTLAREQYF. The CDR3 DNA is TGTGCCAGCAGTCCCACGCTAGCTCGGGAGCAGTACTTC. V usage is TRBV27 and J usage is TRBJ2-7; D may be TRBD2 (5 bases). Germline-derived CDR1 and CDR2 are MNHEY and SMNVEV (reference sequence). The V end lost 5 bases, the J end lost 7 bases, and 15 bases lay between the germline ends. This CDR3 region has 13 residues.

The chain employs TRBV10-3 and TRBJ2-7; D unclear. The CDR3 totals 12 residues. V lost 5 bases and J lost 2, with 7 bases in between. In germline, CDR1 is ENHRY, CDR2 SYGVKD. The CDR3 protein is CAISTTAYEQYF. The CDR3 coding sequence is TGTGCCATCAGTACTACAGCCTACGAGCAGTACTTC.